This T cell receptor beta chain appears in the sequencing data of a study of early T cells in non-severe SARS-CoV-2 infection. Comments on this clonotype: The germline gene is not matched at one end of the junction; a read error may be the cause.

cDNA molecules, individually, were tagged with unique molecular identifiers. A single record per CDR3 protein comes from TCRdb applying MiXCR to the 5' RACE reads. The table records around 59,000 distinct CDR3 sequences, over 10% of them present only once. The CDR3 is made up of 11 amino acids. Germline-derived CDR1 and CDR2 are SEHNR and FQNEAQ (reference sequence). This clonotype originated in an adult who was a healthcare worker with PCR-confirmed SARS-CoV-2 infection or an uninfected control (not recorded which). Sample: whole blood. The chain has TRBV7-9 and TRBJ2-1, with D possibly matching TRBD2 (6 bases). CDR3 in DNA: TGTGCCAGCAGCTTACGTGGGACTTTACTCTTC. It translates to CASSLRGTLLF.